A single sample is the source of the 27 T cell receptor beta chains below, sequenced in a study of blood T cell repertoires in COVID-19. Profiled with immunoSEQ multiplex PCR; TCRdb holds only in-frame clones, not every one. The data show 110,000 or so clones, with 80% to 90% seen just once and approximately 8.7% held by the top ten. Sequenced input: peripheral blood. The origin of the receptors is a man aged 65 to 79 who had recovered from COVID-19.

The chain is built from TRBV9 and TRBJ1-6; a weak D match, TRBD1 (6 bases). Germline loops: CDR1 SGDLS, CDR2 YYNGEE. V was cut by 3 bases and J by 7 bases, with 8 bases left in between. The CDR3 spans 13 residues. The CDR3 loop reads CASSGTENSPLHF. In DNA, the CDR3 is TGTGCCAGCAGCGGGACAGAAAATTCACCCCTCCACTTT.

The gene calls are TRBV6-5 and TRBJ2-7, with 11 bases matching TRBD1. V lost 1 base and J lost 2; bases outside the gene matches: 1. Per the germline V gene, CDR1 is MNHEY and CDR2 is SVGAGI. CDR3 length: 15 amino acids. CDR3 bases: TGTGCCAGCAGTTACTGGGGACAGGGGGCCTACGAGCAGTACTTC. It specifies CASSYWGQGAYEQYF.

The chain recombines TRBV4-1 with TRBJ2-1; 12 bases match TRBD1. CDR1 and CDR2 (germline): MGHRA, YSYEKL. The V and J ends lost 2 bases and 9 bases, in that order; junction bases with no gene match: 5. This CDR3 has 15 amino acids. The CDR3 is CASSQPGTGGLEQFF. The CDR3 DNA sequence: TGCGCCAGCAGCCAACCCGGGACAGGGGGCCTTGAGCAGTTCTTC.

The chain recombines TRBV19 with TRBJ2-6; D remains unclear. The length of the CDR3 is 17 residues. Trimming shortened V by 1 base and J by 2 bases, and 12 bases separated the two germline ends. CDR1 and CDR2 from the germline V gene are LNHDA and SQIVND (reference sequence). The CDR3 sequence is CASSIVVRRTGANVLTF. In DNA form, the CDR3 reads TGTGCCAGTAGTATAGTAGTGAGGCGAACTGGGGCCAACGTCCTGACTTTC.

This clone was detected once. The chain is built from TRBV19 and TRBJ1-6; 7 nucleotides align to TRBD1. Trimming took 10 bases from V and 7 from J; bases not matched to a gene: 4. Germline assignment: CDR1 LNHDA and CDR2 SQIVND (reference sequence). This CDR3 has 12 residues. CDR3 protein: CATGQQNSPLHF. DNA of the CDR3: TGTGCCACGGGACAGCAGAATTCACCCCTCCACTTT.

J is TRBJ1-6 and V is TRBV10-2, with D hard to call. The CDR3 is 12 residues long. The germline CDR1 and CDR2 sequences are WSHSY and SAAADI. V was trimmed by 7 bases and J by 9 bases, leaving 10 bases between them. The CDR3 region is CASKAGSSPLHF. The CDR3, as DNA: TGCGCCAGCAAAGCAGGTAGTTCACCCCTCCACTTT.

The genes are TRBV4-2 and TRBJ1-2; D remains ambiguous. Deletions cut 2 bases from V and 8 bases from J, with 12 bases between. The CDR3 loop spans 13 amino acids. The germline gives CDR1 LGHNA, CDR2 YNFKEQ. The CDR3 region is CASSQRREGGYTF. The DNA for the CDR3 is TGTGCCAGCAGCCAACGACGGGAGGGCGGCTACACCTTC.

This chain joins TRBV30 and TRBJ1-6, with TRBD1 matching over 7 bases. V trimming: 6 bases; J trimming: 6 bases; junction bases outside the gene matches: 8. CDR1 is GTSNPN and CDR2 is SVGIG in the germline V gene (reference sequence). This CDR3 region has 14 residues. In DNA form, the CDR3 reads TGTGCCTGCCCCACGGGACAGTTTAATTCACCCCTCCACTTT. Translation gives CACPTGQFNSPLHF.

This clone was counted a single time. This rearrangement joins TRBV6-5 to TRBJ2-7; 10 nucleotides line up with TRBD1. Germline V CDR1 and CDR2: MNHEY, SVGAGI. The CDR3 runs 16 residues. V was pared by 4 bases and J by 4 bases, with 10 bases of the junction left unmatched. The CDR3 DNA reads TGTGCCAGCAGTTTGGGGGACAGGGGATACCTTTACGAGCAGTACTTC. Amino acid sequence: CASSLGDRGYLYEQYF.

The chain combines TRBV5-4 with TRBJ1-2, with D maybe TRBD1 (5 bases). There are 13 residues in the CDR3. V was trimmed by 4 bases and J by 7 bases, leaving 14 bases between them. Germline values: CDR1 SGHNT, CDR2 YYREEE (reference sequence). CDR3 amino acids: CASSRGQGPGYTF. In nucleotides, the CDR3 is TGTGCCAGCAGCCGTGGACAAGGTCCTGGCTACACCTTC. Looking up the rest from reference TRBV5-4 and TRBJ1-2 gives the full variable domain: ETGVTQSPTHLIKTRGQQVTLRCSSQSGHNTVSWYQQALGQGPQFIFQYYREEENGRGNFPPRFSGLQFPNYSSELNVNALELDDSALYLCASSRGQGPGYTFGSGTRLTVV.

The rearrangement uses TRBV28 and TRBJ1-2; D call uncertain. V lost 2 bases to trimming and J lost 0 bases, with 7 bases between them. Looked up from germline, CDR1 is MDHEN and CDR2 is SYDVKM. The CDR3 covers 14 residues. The CDR3 DNA follows: TGTGCCAGCAGTTTAGGCGGATCTAACTATGGCTACACCTTC. Residues: CASSLGGSNYGYTF.

The gene calls are TRBV5-1 and TRBJ2-7; 10 bases match TRBD1. The trim removed 4 bases at V and 2 bases at J, leaving 3 bases unmatched. CDR3 length: 14 residues. In germline, CDR1 is SGHRS, CDR2 YFSETQ. The CDR3 DNA follows: TGCGCCAGCAGCCACGGGACAGGGGCCTACGAGCAGTACTTC. As protein: CASSHGTGAYEQYF.

This chain connects TRBV4-1 to TRBJ2-1; 8 positions agree with TRBD2. With 0 bases clipped from V and 4 bases from J, the junction kept 11 bases outside the gene matches. The CDR3 covers 18 residues. Per germline, CDR1 MGHRA and CDR2 YSYEKL. This CDR3 reads CASSQDPERGPLYNEQFF. The CDR3 DNA reads as TGCGCCAGCAGCCAAGATCCAGAGCGGGGGCCTTTGTACAATGAGCAGTTCTTC.

J is TRBJ2-5 and V is TRBV5-5; 16 bases map to TRBD2. V was pared by 3 bases and J by 4 bases, with 6 bases of the junction left unmatched. Germline V gene lookup returns CDR1 SGHKS and CDR2 YYEKEE (reference sequence). This CDR3 has 17 amino acids. CDR3 DNA: TGTGCCAGCAGCTCCGGGACTAGCGGGGGGGCTAGAGAGACCCAGTACTTC. Translation: CASSSGTSGGARETQYF.

The chain employs TRBV30 and TRBJ2-3; D is unclear. Per germline, CDR1 GTSNPN and CDR2 SVGIG (reference sequence). CDR3 length: 12 amino acids. Deletions cut 1 base from V and 3 bases from J, with 5 bases between. Here the CDR3 reads CAWSAQTDTQYF. The CDR3 coding sequence is TGTGCCTGGAGTGCCCAGACAGATACGCAGTATTTT.

This sequence joins TRBV27 and TRBJ2-6; the match to TRBD1 covers 7 bases. The CDR3 is made up of 16 amino acids. Germline CDR1 MNHEY, CDR2 SMNVEV (reference sequence). Trimming at V came to 3 bases and at J to 2 bases, leaving 4 bases not matched to a gene. CDR3 DNA sequence: TGTGCCAGCAGTTTTAGGGGGCCGACTGGGGCCAACGTCCTGACTTTC. Amino acid sequence: CASSFRGPTGANVLTF. Looking up the rest from reference TRBV27 and TRBJ2-6 gives the full variable domain: EAQVTQNPRYLITVTGKKLTVTCSQNMNHEYMSWYRQDPGLGLRQIYYSMNVEVTDKGDVPEGYKVSRKEKRNFPLILESPSPNQTSLYFCASSFRGPTGANVLTFGAGSRLTVL.

This rearrangement joins TRBV28 to TRBJ2-7; D possibly corresponds to TRBD1 (6 bases). V lost 6 bases and J lost 2, with 17 bases in between. Germline V CDR1 and CDR2: MDHEN, SYDVKM. CDR3 length: 15 amino acids. CDR3 sequence reads: CASRTGTLAPYEQYF. Written as DNA, the CDR3 is TGTGCCAGCAGAACCGGGACACTGGCACCCTACGAGCAGTACTTC.

This sequence joins TRBV6-6 and TRBJ1-2, with 7 bases matching TRBD1. Per the germline V gene, CDR1 is MNHNY and CDR2 is SVGAGI (reference sequence). The V and J ends lost 6 bases and 4 bases, in that order; junction bases with no gene match: 5. The CDR3 covers 13 residues. For the CDR3, the DNA is TGTGCCAGCAGCAAGGGACAGTTCTATGGCTACACCTTC. It yields the protein CASSKGQFYGYTF.

In this sample, this clone turned up a few times. This chain links TRBV14 with TRBJ1-2; D might be TRBD1 (5 bases). V shed 4 bases and J shed 4 bases, with 19 bases lying between them. The CDR3 runs to 16 residues. CDR1 and CDR2 from the germline V gene are SGHDN and FVKESK. In DNA form, the CDR3 reads TGTGCCAGCAGCCTTACAGGTGGCGGGGCTGGCTATGGCTACACCTTC. Encoded protein: CASSLTGGGAGYGYTF.

The J gene is TRBJ1-6, the V gene TRBV28; D is uncertain. Looked up from germline, CDR1 is MDHEN and CDR2 is SYDVKM. V was clipped by 4 bases and J by 7 bases, with 8 bases between them. The CDR3 length is 13 residues. The CDR3 nucleotides read TGTGCCAGCAGTTCCTATATAAATTCACCCCTCCACTTT. It encodes CASSSYINSPLHF.

Only a few counts were recorded for this clone. This chain connects TRBV20-1 to TRBJ1-2, with D perhaps matching TRBD1 (6 bases). In germline, CDR1 is DFQATT, CDR2 SNEGSKA (reference sequence). This CDR3 comprises 11 residues. The V end was cut by 4 bases, the J end by 9 bases, with 12 bases between. CDR3 loop: CSAKRQESYTF. The CDR3 region has the DNA TGCAGTGCTAAAAGACAGGAGAGCTACACCTTC.

This chain connects TRBV10-2 to TRBJ1-2; D gene ambiguous. The CDR3 length is 12 residues. The ends were cut back, 6 bases at V and 4 bases at J, with 9 bases in the middle. Germline V CDR1 and CDR2: WSHSY, SAAADI. DNA of the CDR3: TGCGCCAGCAGCTTCGAGAGCTATGGCTACACCTTC. Residues: CASSFESYGYTF.

This sequence joins TRBV5-1 and TRBJ2-1; TRBD2 might be the D (5 bases). V dropped 4 bases and J dropped 8 bases, with 22 bases sitting between them. The CDR3 spans 16 residues. Germline CDR1 is SGHRS and CDR2 is YFSETQ. Here the CDR3 DNA reads TGCGCCAGCAGCCCCGGGGTAGCGAGACCGGACCATGAGCAGTTCTTC. It codes for CASSPGVARPDHEQFF.

The CDR3 loop reads CASRGRERAYNEQFF. The CDR3 bases are TGTGCCAGTAGAGGCCGGGAGCGGGCCTACAATGAGCAGTTCTTC. J is TRBJ2-1 and V is TRBV19; weak D call: TRBD2 (6 bases). Germline CDR1 is LNHDA and CDR2 is SQIVND (reference sequence). V was clipped by 6 bases and J by 2 bases, with 14 bases between them. The CDR3 contains 15 residues.

V usage is TRBV7-9 and J usage is TRBJ1-6, with D maybe TRBD1 (5 bases). Per germline, CDR1 SEHNR and CDR2 FQNEAQ (reference sequence). The CDR3 is 14 residues long. V shed 2 bases and J shed 6 bases, with 8 bases lying between them. CDR3 amino acids: CASSLLGANSPLHF. In nucleotides, the CDR3 is TGTGCCAGCAGCTTACTAGGGGCTAATTCACCCCTCCACTTT.

The chain combines TRBV19 with TRBJ1-2, with D uncertain. V lost 5 bases and J 4 bases, leaving 8 bases between the germline ends. Looked up from germline, CDR1 is LNHDA and CDR2 is SQIVND (reference sequence). The CDR3 has 12 residues. For the CDR3, the DNA is TGTGCCAGTAGTCCGGACTTCTATGGCTACACCTTC. It encodes CASSPDFYGYTF. Looking up the rest from reference TRBV19 and TRBJ1-2 gives the full variable domain: DGGITQSPKYLFRKEGQNVTLSCEQNLNHDAMYWYRQDPGQGLRLIYYSQIVNDFQKGDIAEGYSVSREKKESFPLTVTSAQKNPTAFYLCASSPDFYGYTFGSGTRLTVV.

The V and J genes are TRBV5-4 and TRBJ2-5; a possible D gene is TRBD1 (6 bases). Germline loops: CDR1 SGHNT, CDR2 YYREEE (reference sequence). The CDR3 has 13 amino acids. Deletions cut 4 bases from V and 0 bases from J, with 7 bases between. This chain's CDR3 is CASSQGYQETQYF. The CDR3 bases are TGTGCCAGCAGCCAGGGGTACCAAGAGACCCAGTACTTC. The full variable domain, completed using reference TRBV5-4 and TRBJ2-5, is ETGVTQSPTHLIKTRGQQVTLRCSSQSGHNTVSWYQQALGQGPQFIFQYYREEENGRGNFPPRFSGLQFPNYSSELNVNALELDDSALYLCASSQGYQETQYFGPGTRLLVL.